These T cell receptor beta chains were read from a single sample in a study of T cells in pancreatic ductal adenocarcinoma. Some clones are missing from TCRdb's copy, which holds only in-frame ones; the method was immunoSEQ multiplex PCR. Found here are around 94,000 clones, more than 90% of them singletons; the top ten hold roughly 3.1%. Sequencing was performed on PBMCs. The receptor source for this set is a human donor with pancreatic ductal adenocarcinoma. The CDR3 runs from the conserved cysteine through the conserved F or W. D genes are given only for firm matches. Clone sizes are given selectively: once, few, many, or a class where the clone is expanded.

CDR3 protein,CDR3 DNA,V gene,D gene,J gene,clone size
CASQGGGLNTEAFF,TGTGCCAGCCAAGGGGGCGGATTGAACACTGAAGCTTTCTTT,TRBV9,TRBD1,TRBJ1-1,.
CASRPYRGSSYEQYF,TGTGCCAGCAGGCCCTACAGAGGGAGCTCCTACGAGCAGTACTTC,TRBV6-5,.,TRBJ2-7,.
CASSLQDFATNEKLFF,TGTGCCAGCTCTCTACAAGACTTTGCAACTAATGAAAAACTGTTTTTT,TRBV18,.,TRBJ1-4,.
CASINAGVQYF,TGTGCCAGCATCAACGCGGGAGTGCAGTACTTC,TRBV6-5,TRBD2,TRBJ2-7,.
CASSSGTSGFYEQYF,TGCGCCAGCAGCTCCGGGACTAGCGGCTTCTACGAGCAGTACTTC,TRBV5-1,TRBD2,TRBJ2-7,.
CSASSADEQFF,TGCAGTGCCAGTAGCGCCGATGAGCAGTTCTTC,TRBV20-1,.,TRBJ2-1,once
CASSSRGGRDEQFF,TGTGCCAGCAGCTCCCGGGGGGGCCGAGATGAGCAGTTCTTC,TRBV7-2,TRBD2,TRBJ2-1,.
CASSVTGNTEAFF,TGCGCCAGCAGCGTTACAGGGAACACTGAAGCTTTCTTT,TRBV23-1,.,TRBJ1-1,.
CASSWGQGEAFF,TGCGCCAGCAGCTGGGGACAGGGCGAAGCTTTCTTT,TRBV5-1,TRBD1,TRBJ1-1,.
CASSIEATGYEQYF,TGTGCCAGTAGTATAGAGGCGACAGGGTACGAGCAGTACTTC,TRBV19,TRBD1,TRBJ2-7,once
CASQTGISTDTQYF,TGTGCCAGCCAAACAGGTATTAGCACAGATACGCAGTATTTT,TRBV6-5,.,TRBJ2-3,.
CASSGGIEQFF,TGTGCCAGCAGCGGCGGTATTGAGCAGTTCTTC,TRBV11-3,.,TRBJ2-1,.
CASSIARTSETSGDTQYF,TGTGCCAGTAGTATAGCCCGGACTAGCGAAACGAGCGGAGATACGCAGTATTTT,TRBV19,TRBD2,TRBJ2-3,.
CASSLIRVGYEQYF,TGTGCCAGCAGCTTAATCAGGGTTGGTTACGAGCAGTACTTC,TRBV11-2,.,TRBJ2-7,once
CASSQGDRGISEKLFF,TGTGCCAGCAGCCAGGGAGATCGGGGGATCAGTGAAAAACTGTTTTTT,TRBV14,.,TRBJ1-4,.
CASSTGKSYEQYF,TGCGCCAGCAGCACAGGAAAATCCTACGAGCAGTACTTC,TRBV10-2,.,TRBJ2-7,.
CASSQVGRRNEQFF,TGCGCCAGCAGCCAAGTGGGGAGACGGAATGAGCAGTTCTTC,TRBV4-1,.,TRBJ2-1,.
CASAPQGGQETQYF,TGTGCTAGTGCCCCCCAGGGGGGACAAGAGACCCAGTACTTC,TRBV12-5,.,TRBJ2-5,.
CASKPLRDRDAYEQYF,TGTGCCAGCAAACCCCTCCGGGACAGGGATGCCTACGAGCAGTACTTC,TRBV27,TRBD1,TRBJ2-7,.
CASSPDLGGNEQFF,TGTGCCAGCTCACCAGATCTAGGCGGGAATGAGCAGTTCTTC,TRBV18,.,TRBJ2-1,.
CASSQDRGQNNEKLFF,TGCGCCAGCAGCCAAGATCGCGGACAGAATAATGAAAAACTGTTTTTT,TRBV4-1,.,TRBJ1-4,.
CASRAGELFF,TGTGCATCCCGTGCCGGGGAGCTGTTTTTT,TRBV6-6,.,TRBJ2-2,.
CATSRQQGREGAEAFF,TGTGCCACCAGCAGACAACAGGGCCGAGAGGGCGCTGAAGCTTTCTTT,TRBV15,.,TRBJ1-1,.
CASSYGRGRETQYF,TGTGCCAGCAGTTATGGGCGGGGCCGGGAGACCCAGTACTTC,TRBV6-5,.,TRBJ2-5,.
CASSPELADNEQFF,TGTGCCAGCTCACCAGAATTAGCGGACAATGAGCAGTTCTTC,TRBV18,.,TRBJ2-1,.
CASLAQPGEQFF,TGTGCCAGCTTGGCCCAGCCGGGTGAGCAGTTCTTC,TRBV2,.,TRBJ2-1,.
CATSPLASGYNEQFF,TGTGCCACCAGCCCTTTAGCTAGCGGATACAATGAGCAGTTCTTC,TRBV15,TRBD2,TRBJ2-1,.
CAISGQTNEKLFF,TGTGCCATCAGTGGTCAAACTAATGAAAAACTGTTTTTT,TRBV10-3,.,TRBJ1-4,.
CAISESVLRTEAFF,TGTGCCATCAGTGAGTCGGTATTGCGGACTGAAGCTTTCTTT,TRBV10-3,.,TRBJ1-1,.
CASSSLAGVTDTQYF,TGTGCCAGCAGTTCACTAGCGGGAGTAACAGATACGCAGTATTTT,TRBV27,TRBD2,TRBJ2-3,.
CASSLGLVADTQYF,TGTGCCAGCAGCTTAGGGCTAGTCGCAGATACGCAGTATTTT,TRBV7-2,.,TRBJ2-3,.
CASSTTGIYEQYF,TGTGCCAGCAGTACCACAGGGATTTACGAGCAGTACTTC,TRBV27,.,TRBJ2-7,once
CASMDYYSYNEQFF,TGTGCCAGCATGGACTACTACTCCTACAATGAGCAGTTCTTC,TRBV2,.,TRBJ2-1,.
CASSLMGGGGHGYTF,TGTGCCAGCAGCTTAATGGGAGGTGGAGGGCACGGCTACACCTTC,TRBV7-3,.,TRBJ1-2,.
CASSLARPSEQFF,TGCGCCAGCAGCCTGGCCAGGCCGTCTGAGCAGTTCTTC,TRBV4-1,.,TRBJ2-1,once
CASRGGGATNEQFF,TGTGCCAGCAGGGGAGGGGGGGCGACGAATGAGCAGTTCTTC,TRBV28,.,TRBJ2-1,.
CASSLRGGENEQFF,TGTGCCAGCAGCTTAAGAGGGGGGGAGAATGAGCAGTTCTTC,TRBV7-3,.,TRBJ2-1,.
CASRPGLAGVSGANVLTF,TGTGCCAGCAGGCCTGGACTAGCGGGGGTCTCTGGGGCCAACGTCCTGACTTTC,TRBV5-4,TRBD2,TRBJ2-6,.
CASSPIRSSYNEQFF,TGTGCCAGCTCACCAATCAGAAGCTCCTACAATGAGCAGTTCTTC,TRBV18,.,TRBJ2-1,.
CATSRGGDGEQYF,TGTGCCACCAGCAGAGGGGGGGATGGCGAGCAGTACTTC,TRBV15,.,TRBJ2-7,.
CASSLWQGATGELFF,TGTGCCAGCAGCTTATGGCAGGGGGCGACCGGGGAGCTGTTTTTT,TRBV7-9,TRBD1,TRBJ2-2,once
CASSLKGLPGNTIYF,TGTGCCAGCAGCTTAAAGGGACTCCCCGGAAACACCATATATTTT,TRBV7-9,.,TRBJ1-3,once
CASSPQTGAVGDTQYF,TGCGCCAGCAGCCCCCAGACAGGGGCCGTTGGAGATACGCAGTATTTT,TRBV5-1,TRBD1,TRBJ2-3,few
CASSQSGQENIQYF,TGCGCCAGCAGCCAGTCGGGACAGGAAAACATTCAGTACTTC,TRBV4-1,TRBD1,TRBJ2-4,.
CASSLSPTGIETQYF,TGTGCCAGCAGTTTATCCCCGACAGGGATAGAGACCCAGTACTTC,TRBV28,TRBD1,TRBJ2-5,.
CASSQQVYTGELFF,TGTGCCAGCAGCCAACAGGTTTACACCGGGGAGCTGTTTTTT,TRBV14,.,TRBJ2-2,.
CASRRRNQETQYF,TGTGCCAGCAGAAGGAGGAACCAAGAGACCCAGTACTTC,TRBV6-1,.,TRBJ2-5,.
CAIGAELRGETQYF,TGTGCCATTGGGGCCGAGTTGCGCGGAGAGACCCAGTACTTC,TRBV10-3,.,TRBJ2-5,.